The clone carrying this T cell receptor beta chain was observed a single time. This sample is part of a study of shared T cell receptors in the human thymus. The data were produced by immunoSEQ multiplex PCR, yet TCRdb's version contains in-frame clones alone and is incomplete. The sample records over 350,000 clones, 95% being singletons. Per germline, CDR1 SEHNR and CDR2 FQNEAQ (reference sequence). Trimming stripped 2 bases from V and 3 bases from J, with 11 bases between. The CDR3 length is 15 residues. The source of this sequence is a human donor. The chain joins TRBV7-9 to TRBJ1-5; weak D call: TRBD1 (6 bases). Sequences were obtained from thymocytes. CDR3 loop: CASSLSGQINQPQHF. CDR3 nucleotide sequence: TGTGCCAGCAGCTTAAGCGGACAGATCAATCAGCCCCAGCATTTT.